This T cell receptor (beta chain) was observed in a study of Ad26.COV2.S vaccination and SARS-CoV-2 variants. The treatment was: some 20 received Ad26.COV2.S at low or high dose, single or two shots; 5 received placebo; per-sample allocation not given. Day 63 after the first vaccine or placebo injection was the time point for sampling. Recruitment in Boston yielded a donor of adult age, 18-55 years. Sequencing used immunoSEQ multiplex PCR; TCRdb keeps in-frame clones, though not all of them. Among 430,000 or so clones listed, roughly 89% were seen once. This sequence was found in a person aged 18-65 years who received the Ad26.COV2.S COVID-19 vaccine or a placebo. The sequencing here drew on peripheral blood, taken in a trial of Ad26.COV2.S vaccine versus placebo.

CDR3 in DNA: TGTGCCAGCAGCCAGGGGGGTGAGGGCTACACCTTC. This sequence encodes CASSQGGEGYTF. V is TRBV14 and J is TRBJ1-2; possibly TRBD1 for D (5 bases). Trimming removed 3 bases at V and 8 bases at J, with 10 bases between. The CDR3 has 12 residues. The germline gives CDR1 SGHDN, CDR2 FVKESK.